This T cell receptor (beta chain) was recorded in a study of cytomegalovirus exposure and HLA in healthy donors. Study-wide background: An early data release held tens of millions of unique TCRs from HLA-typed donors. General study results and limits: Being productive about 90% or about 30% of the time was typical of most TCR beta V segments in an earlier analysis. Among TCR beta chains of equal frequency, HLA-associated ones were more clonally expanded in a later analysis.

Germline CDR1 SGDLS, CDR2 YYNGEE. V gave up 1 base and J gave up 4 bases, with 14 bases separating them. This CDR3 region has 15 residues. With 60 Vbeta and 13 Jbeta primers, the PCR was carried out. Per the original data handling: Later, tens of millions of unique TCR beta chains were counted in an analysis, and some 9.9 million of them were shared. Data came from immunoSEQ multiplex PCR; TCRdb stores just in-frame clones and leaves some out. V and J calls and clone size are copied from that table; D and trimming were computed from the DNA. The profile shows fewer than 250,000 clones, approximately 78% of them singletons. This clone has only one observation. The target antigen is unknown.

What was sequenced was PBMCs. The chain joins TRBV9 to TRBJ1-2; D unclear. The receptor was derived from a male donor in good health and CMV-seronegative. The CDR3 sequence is CASSVSDGEPYGYTF. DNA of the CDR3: TGTGCCAGCAGCGTATCGGACGGGGAGCCCTATGGCTACACCTTC. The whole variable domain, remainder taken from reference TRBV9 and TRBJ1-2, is DSGVTQTPKHLITATGQRVTLRCSPRSGDLSVYWYQQSLDQGLQFLIQYYNGEERAKGNILERFSAQQFPDLHSELNLSSLELGDSALYFCASSVSDGEPYGYTFGSGTRLTVV.